The sequence of this TCR beta chain was determined in a study of blood T cell repertoires in COVID-19. Study context: The analysed material was cDNA or gDNA that came from T cells, B-cell-depleted T cells, or PBMCs.

The CDR3 covers 15 residues. Germline V gene lookup returns CDR1 SGHNT and CDR2 YENEEA. V dropped 5 bases and J dropped 5 bases, with 19 bases sitting between them. The method was immunoSEQ multiplex PCR; TCRdb's version includes in-frame clones alone and lacks a portion of them. The sample gives more than 200,000 clones, 80% to 85% of which show up once; around 30% is in the top ten. Sequencing was carried out using peripheral blood. The sequence was obtained from a man in his forties with acute or convalescent COVID-19. The chain links TRBV11-3 to TRBJ2-7; a weak D match, TRBD1 (7 bases). The CDR3 DNA reads TGTGCCAGCAGCCTAGGCGGGACAGAATTCGACGAGCAGTACTTC. This sequence encodes CASSLGGTEFDEQYF.